One and the same sample provided the 20 T cell receptor beta chains below, sequenced in a study of T cell responses to AZD1222 COVID-19 vaccine. Sequenced by immunoSEQ multiplex PCR; TCRdb stores in-frame clones only, minus some. Of about 180,000 clones listed, roughly 92% are singletons. The source material was peripheral blood, sampled 28 days after the second AZD1222 dose. These receptors came from an adult who received the AZD1222 COVID-19 vaccine.

The gene calls are TRBV11-3 and TRBJ2-6; D is undetermined. Germline CDR1 reads SGHNT; CDR2 reads YENEEA. Trimming took off 5 bases at V and 3 bases at J, with 17 bases between the two ends. This CDR3 spans 17 amino acids. CDR3 coding DNA: TGTGCCAGCAGCGCGCCCGTCCAGTACGGTGGGGCCAACGTCCTGACTTTC. It encodes CASSAPVQYGGANVLTF.

The chain couples TRBV29-1 to TRBJ1-1, with D perhaps TRBD1 (5 bases). V was trimmed by 4 bases and J by 1 base, leaving 10 bases between them. This CDR3 comprises 13 residues. The germline CDR1 and CDR2 sequences are SQVTM and ANQGSEA. The CDR3 coding sequence is TGCAGCGTTGTGGGGGGGACGAACACTGAAGCTTTCTTT. Encoded protein: CSVVGGTNTEAFF.

The chain employs TRBV15 and TRBJ2-1; D call uncertain. The V end was cut by 0 bases, the J end by 4 bases, with 13 bases between. The CDR3 totals 16 residues. The germline V gene has CDR1 LNHNV and CDR2 YYDKDF (reference sequence). As DNA, the CDR3 is TGTGCCACCAGCAGAGATCCAGCCAGCGCGTACAATGAGCAGTTCTTC. It codes for CATSRDPASAYNEQFF.

The count of this clone is one. J is TRBJ1-2 and V is TRBV2, with a tentative D call TRBD1 (5 bases). The CDR3 sequence is 13 residues long. CDR1 and CDR2 from the germline V gene are SNHLY and FYNNEI. V was pared by 8 bases and J by 3 bases, with 13 bases between. The CDR3 DNA reads TGTGCCAGCGGTATAGGAGGGGACTATGGCTACACCTTC. Its translation is CASGIGGDYGYTF. Supplemented by reference TRBV2 and TRBJ1-2, the full variable domain reads EPEVTQTPSHQVTQMGQEVILRCVPISNHLYFYWYRQILGQKVEFLVSFYNNEISEKSEIFDDQFSVERPDGSNFTLKIRSTKLEDSAMYFCASGIGGDYGYTFGSGTRLTVV.

The chain links TRBV6-1 to TRBJ1-1; no definite D call. Germline CDR1 is MNHNS and CDR2 is SASEGT. The CDR3 loop spans 17 amino acids. V shed 3 bases and J shed 4 bases, with 21 bases lying between them. The CDR3 is CASSDPYRGGRVTEAFF. The CDR3 region has the DNA TGTGCCAGCAGTGACCCCTACCGAGGAGGAAGGGTCACTGAAGCTTTCTTT.

The rearrangement joins TRBV3-1 (or the pseudogene TRBV3-2) to TRBJ2-3; 8 bases are a match to TRBD1. V shed 8 bases and J 0 bases; nucleotides not matched to a gene: 7. In germline, CDR1 is LGHDT, CDR2 YNNKEL (reference sequence). The CDR3 contains 15 residues. The chain's CDR3 is CASGGGQGSTDTQYF. DNA for the CDR3: TGTGCCAGCGGTGGAGGACAGGGAAGCACAGATACGCAGTATTTT.

The rearrangement links TRBV29-1 to TRBJ1-1; weak D call: TRBD1 (6 bases). Germline CDR1 and CDR2: SQVTM and ANQGSEA. V was trimmed by 5 bases and J by 3 bases, leaving 13 bases between them. This CDR3 contains 13 residues. The CDR3 is CSVYRQEHTEAFF. The CDR3 coding sequence is TGCAGCGTTTATAGACAGGAACACACTGAAGCTTTCTTT.

The chain joins TRBV4-2 to TRBJ2-7, with D possibly being TRBD1 (5 bases). CDR3 length: 15 amino acids. CDR1 is LGHNA and CDR2 is YNFKEQ in the germline V gene. Trimming removed 2 bases from V and 3 bases from J, with 14 bases in between. The CDR3 nucleotides read TGTGCCAGCAGCCAACCTATGACAGCTTTCTACGAGCAGTACTTC. Translated, it gives CASSQPMTAFYEQYF.

The gene calls are TRBV7-2 and TRBJ2-1, with 7 positions matching TRBD2. J lost 4 bases, V lost 5 bases, and 14 bases had no gene match. The CDR3 contains 17 residues. Germline CDR1 is SGHTA and CDR2 is FQGNSA. CDR3 nucleotides: TGTGCCAGCAGCCCTAGACACCTAGCGGTAGGGTACAATGAGCAGTTCTTC. This encodes CASSPRHLAVGYNEQFF.

This chain connects TRBV7-2 to TRBJ2-2; D perhaps matches TRBD1 (6 bases). V lost 4 bases and J 4 bases, leaving 13 bases between the germline ends. The CDR3 length is 15 residues. CDR1 is SGHTA and CDR2 is FQGNSA in the germline V gene. The CDR3 nucleotides read TGTGCCAGCAGCTCTCAGGGGAAGATCACCGGGGAGCTGTTTTTT. As protein: CASSSQGKITGELFF.

The CDR3 nucleotides are TGTGCCAGCAGTGAGAAACACCGGGTGAACACTGAAGCTTTCTTT. The encoded protein is CASSEKHRVNTEAFF. The J gene is TRBJ1-1, the V gene TRBV6-1; D not resolved. The germline CDR1 and CDR2 sequences are MNHNS and SASEGT. Deletions cut 3 bases from V and 0 bases from J, with 11 bases between. This CDR3 has 15 amino acids.

V usage is TRBV5-1 and J usage is TRBJ2-5; 9 bases align to TRBD1. CDR3 length: 15 residues. Germline assignment: CDR1 SGHRS and CDR2 YFSETQ. With 4 bases clipped from V and 5 bases from J, the junction kept 9 bases outside the gene matches. The CDR3 reads CASSPGGTGTETQYF. CDR3 DNA sequence: TGCGCCAGCAGCCCAGGGGGGACAGGGACGGAGACCCAGTACTTC.

This chain joins TRBV7-6 and TRBJ2-1, with D perhaps matching TRBD2 (6 bases). The CDR3 has 15 amino acids. CDR1 SGHVS and CDR2 FNYEAQ come from the germline V gene. V dropped 5 bases and J dropped 4 bases, with 15 bases sitting between them. The CDR3 region is CASSAVPEGYNEQFF. CDR3 nucleotides: TGTGCCAGCAGCGCCGTTCCGGAGGGATACAATGAGCAGTTCTTC.

This clone was seen more than once but under ten times. The chain joins TRBV30 to TRBJ2-5; tentative D call: TRBD1 (6 bases). The ends were cut back, 5 bases at V and 1 base at J, with 17 bases in the middle. The germline V gene has CDR1 GTSNPN and CDR2 SVGIG (reference sequence). CDR3 length equals 15 residues. The CDR3: CAWESPGHSQETQYF. DNA for the CDR3: TGTGCCTGGGAGAGCCCGGGACACAGCCAAGAGACCCAGTACTTC.

The chain is built from TRBV5-1 and TRBJ1-5; D ambiguous. The V and J ends lost 0 bases and 5 bases respectively, with 6 bases between them. The CDR3 has 13 amino acids. Germline V lookup: CDR1 SGHRS, CDR2 YFSETQ. CDR3 sequence reads: CASSLAKDQPQHF. DNA for the CDR3: TGCGCCAGCAGCTTGGCCAAGGATCAGCCCCAGCATTTT.

This chain joins TRBV27 and TRBJ1-2; D is perhaps TRBD1 (6 bases). Trimming left V 8 bases short and J 0 bases short, with 16 bases between. The CDR3 loop spans 15 amino acids. Germline lookup yields CDR1 MNHEY and CDR2 SMNVEV (reference sequence). The CDR3 is CASSGQTGTNYGYTF. Here the CDR3 DNA reads TGTGCCAGCTCCGGACAGACCGGAACTAACTATGGCTACACCTTC.

This sequence joins TRBV7-9 and TRBJ1-2; 7 nucleotides match TRBD1. J was trimmed by 4 bases and V by 1 base; bases with no gene match: 6. Looked up from germline, CDR1 is SEHNR and CDR2 is FQNEAQ (reference sequence). The CDR3 covers 15 residues. DNA of the CDR3: TGTGCCAGCAGCTTAGTGGGACAGAACCCCTATGGCTACACCTTC. Amino acid sequence: CASSLVGQNPYGYTF.

This rearrangement joins TRBV15 to TRBJ1-5; maybe TRBD1 (5 bases). This CDR3 comprises 13 residues. Trimming shortened V by 4 bases and J by 3 bases, and 7 bases separated the two germline ends. CDR1 is LNHNV, CDR2 YYDKDF, per germline (reference sequence). CDR3 amino acids: CATSKGPNQPQHF. The CDR3, as DNA: TGTGCCACCAGCAAGGGACCCAATCAGCCCCAGCATTTT.

The chain links TRBV5-1 to TRBJ1-2; perhaps TRBD1 as D (6 bases). The CDR3 loop spans 15 amino acids. CDR1 is SGHRS and CDR2 is YFSETQ in the germline V gene. V dropped 0 bases and J dropped 4 bases, with 13 bases sitting between them. The CDR3 is CASSLGTAGIYGYTF. In nucleotides, the CDR3 is TGCGCCAGCAGCTTGGGGACAGCGGGTATCTATGGCTACACCTTC.

The J gene is TRBJ1-2, the V gene TRBV2, with D possibly matching TRBD1 (6 bases). The germline V gene has CDR1 SNHLY and CDR2 FYNNEI. CDR3 length equals 13 residues. The V end lost 7 bases, the J end lost 0 bases, and 9 bases lay between the germline ends. The CDR3 DNA sequence: TGTGCCAGCACAGGACAGTCTAACTATGGCTACACCTTC. Amino acids: CASTGQSNYGYTF.